The rows below give T cell receptor beta chains drawn from one sample of a study of T cell responses to AZD1222 COVID-19 vaccine. Only in-frame clones appear in the TCRdb table, and some are missing; sequencing was by immunoSEQ multiplex PCR. The profile covers 100,000 to 150,000 clones, with 75% to 90% appearing a single time and just under 9.5% taken by the ten largest. The sample consisted of peripheral blood, taken on day 0 of AZD1222 vaccination. All receptors derive from an adult in good health. The conserved cysteine and the conserved F or W are not part of the CDR3 here. Each record gives: J gene, V gene, CDR3 protein.

J gene: TRBJ1-4
V gene: TRBV7-9
CDR3 protein: ASSVNRDIEKLF

J gene: TRBJ2-7
V gene: TRBV4-2
CDR3 protein: ASSQTTDNLSYEQY

J gene: TRBJ2-3
V gene: TRBV5-1
CDR3 protein: ASSPGSSRDTQY

J gene: TRBJ1-5
V gene: TRBV12-3/TRBV12-4
CDR3 protein: ASSKQGGQPQH

J gene: TRBJ1-6
V gene: TRBV11-3
CDR3 protein: ASSRGVNSPLH

J gene: TRBJ2-1
V gene: TRBV25-1
CDR3 protein: ASSEYNPPSVDEQF

J gene: TRBJ2-4
V gene: TRBV28
CDR3 protein: ASSPRTGGLAKNIQY

J gene: TRBJ2-4
V gene: TRBV4-3
CDR3 protein: ASSQDGAGLTGDIQY

J gene: TRBJ1-1
V gene: TRBV29-1
CDR3 protein: SVDEGPNTEAF

J gene: TRBJ2-7
V gene: TRBV7-2
CDR3 protein: ASSLATSGTYEQY

J gene: TRBJ1-4
V gene: TRBV5-1
CDR3 protein: ASSSTGVEEKLF